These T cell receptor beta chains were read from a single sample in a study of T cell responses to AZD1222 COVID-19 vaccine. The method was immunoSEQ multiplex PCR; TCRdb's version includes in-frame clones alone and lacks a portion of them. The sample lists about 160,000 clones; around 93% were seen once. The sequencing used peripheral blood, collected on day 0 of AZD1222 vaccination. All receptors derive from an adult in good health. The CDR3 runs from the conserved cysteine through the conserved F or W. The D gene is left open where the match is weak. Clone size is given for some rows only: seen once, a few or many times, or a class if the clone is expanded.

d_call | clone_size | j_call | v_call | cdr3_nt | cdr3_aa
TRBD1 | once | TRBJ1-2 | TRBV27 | TGTGCCAGCAGTTTAACAAGTCCGGGACAGGGTTTCAATGGCTACACCTTC | CASSLTSPGQGFNGYTF
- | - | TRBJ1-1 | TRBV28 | TGTGCCAGCAGAAAAGCGAACACTGAAGCTTTCTTT | CASRKANTEAFF
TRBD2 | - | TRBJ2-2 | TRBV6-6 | TGTGCCAGCACTCGGCGGGGGGGCTCATACTCGAACACCGGGGAGCTGTTTTTT | CASTRRGGSYSNTGELFF
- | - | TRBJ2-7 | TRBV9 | TGTGCCAGCAGCGTAGGTCCGGGGCGCTACGAGCAGTACTTC | CASSVGPGRYEQYF
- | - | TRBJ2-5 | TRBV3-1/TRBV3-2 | TGTGCCAGCAGCCTAAGAGCAGGCCCAGAGACCCAGTACTTC | CASSLRAGPETQYF
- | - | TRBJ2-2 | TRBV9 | TGTGCCAGCAGCGTAGGAAGTCCCGGGGAGCTGTTTTTT | CASSVGSPGELFF
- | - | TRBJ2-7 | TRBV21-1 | TGTGCCAGCAGCAAAGCAAAGTTCTACGAGCAGTACTTC | CASSKAKFYEQYF
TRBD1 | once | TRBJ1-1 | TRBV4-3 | TGCGCCAGCAGCCAAGGGAACAGGGGGCAAACTGAAGCTTTCTTT | CASSQGNRGQTEAFF
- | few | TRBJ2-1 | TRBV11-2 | TGTGCCAGCAGCTTAGCGGCCAGGGGCAGGGTCTCCAATGAGCAGTTCTTC | CASSLAARGRVSNEQFF
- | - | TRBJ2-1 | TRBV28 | TGTGCCAGCAGTTTTATTATAGGGGGACGGGGTGATTACAATGAGCAGTTCTTC | CASSFIIGGRGDYNEQFF
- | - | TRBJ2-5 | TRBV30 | TGTGCCTGGAGTTCCGGGACACAGTACTTC | CAWSSGTQYF
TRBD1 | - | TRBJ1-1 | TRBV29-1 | TGCAGCGTAAAAGGGACAGCGGGGAGCACTGAAGCTTTCTTT | CSVKGTAGSTEAFF
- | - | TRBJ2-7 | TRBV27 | TGTGCCAGCAGTCAACGCGGTGAGCAGTACTTC | CASSQRGEQYF
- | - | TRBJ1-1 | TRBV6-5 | TGTGCCAGCAGGTCCACAGTGAACACTGAAGCTTTCTTT | CASRSTVNTEAFF
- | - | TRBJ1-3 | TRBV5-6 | TGTGCCAGCAGCACCGGGACATCGGTAGGAAACACCATATATTTT | CASSTGTSVGNTIYF
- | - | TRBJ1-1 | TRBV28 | TGTGCCAGCAGTCCCCCGGGGAACACTGAAGCTTTCTTT | CASSPPGNTEAFF
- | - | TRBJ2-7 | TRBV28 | TGTGCCAGCACTCGGCGGGTTTCTGGCTACGAGCAGTACTTC | CASTRRVSGYEQYF
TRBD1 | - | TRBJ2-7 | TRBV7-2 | TGTGCCAGCAGCTTGGCTAGGGACAGTCCGACCTACGAGCAGTACTTC | CASSLARDSPTYEQYF
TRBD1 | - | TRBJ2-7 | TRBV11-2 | TGTGCCAGCAGCTTTAACAGGGGACGGGCCTACGAGCAGTACTTC | CASSFNRGRAYEQYF
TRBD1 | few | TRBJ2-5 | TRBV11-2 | TGTGCCAGCAGCTTATCGGCAGGGGGCTGGGGAGAGACCCAGTACTTC | CASSLSAGGWGETQYF
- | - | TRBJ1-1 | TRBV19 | TGTGCCAGTAGTCTCGGAGGACCGGGCACTGAAGCTTTCTTT | CASSLGGPGTEAFF
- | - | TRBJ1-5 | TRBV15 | TGTGCCATCGCTCCGGGGGGCGGCAATCAGCCCCAGCATTTT | CAIAPGGGNQPQHF
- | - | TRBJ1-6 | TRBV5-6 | TGTGCCAGCAGCCCCAAGACAGTTGGCGCTTGGTACTTT | CASSPKTVGAWYF
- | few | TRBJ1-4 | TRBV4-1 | TGCGCCAGCAGCCAAGTTAACAGTCCTAATGAAAAACTGTTTTTT | CASSQVNSPNEKLFF
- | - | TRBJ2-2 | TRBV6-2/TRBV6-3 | TGTGCCAGCAGTTACTTCGCCGGACGGACCGGGGAGCTGTTTTTT | CASSYFAGRTGELFF
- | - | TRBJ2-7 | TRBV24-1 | TGTGCCACCAGATTTCTAGAGCAAGGGGGGCAGTACTTC | CATRFLEQGGQYF
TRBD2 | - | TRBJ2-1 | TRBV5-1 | TGCGCCAGCAGCTTCCTGGGACTAGAGAAGTGGGGGAGCTCCTACAATGAGCAGTTCTTC | CASSFLGLEKWGSSYNEQFF
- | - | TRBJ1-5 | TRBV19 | TGTGCCAGTAGTATAGAAGGGTTTACTCAGCCCCAGCATTTT | CASSIEGFTQPQHF
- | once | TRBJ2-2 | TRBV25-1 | TGTGCCAGCAGTGAATCTTTATCAACCGGGGAGCTGTTTTTT | CASSESLSTGELFF
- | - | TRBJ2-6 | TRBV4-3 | TGCGCCAGCAGCCAAGACCTCAGCTCTGGGGCCAACGTCCTGACTTTC | CASSQDLSSGANVLTF
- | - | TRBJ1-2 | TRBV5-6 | TGTGCCAGCAGCTCCGAGGTCAGAAAGTATGGCTACACCTTC | CASSSEVRKYGYTF
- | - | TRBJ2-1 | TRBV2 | TGTGCCAGCAGTGAAGAAGGCCGGGGACTCATCCTGTATGAGCAGTTCTTC | CASSEEGRGLILYEQFF
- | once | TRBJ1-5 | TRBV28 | TGTGCCAGCAGTTGGGGGGGTAGCAATCAGCCCCAGCATTTT | CASSWGGSNQPQHF
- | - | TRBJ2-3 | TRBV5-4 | TGTGCCAGCAGCTTAGGGGGGGACACCTACACAGATACGCAGTATTTT | CASSLGGDTYTDTQYF
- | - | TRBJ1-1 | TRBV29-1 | TGCAGCGTACGTCGGGAGGGAGGTCAGCCTGAAGCTTTCTTT | CSVRREGGQPEAFF
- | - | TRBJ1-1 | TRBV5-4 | TGTGCCAGCACCCTCGACAGGCCGAACACTGAAGCTTTCTTT | CASTLDRPNTEAFF
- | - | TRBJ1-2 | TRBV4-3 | TGCGCCAGCAGCCAAGAGCATCTAGGGACCTCGGAAGGGGGCTACACCTTC | CASSQEHLGTSEGGYTF
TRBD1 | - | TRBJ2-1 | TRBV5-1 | TGCGCCAGCAGCTGGGGGACAGGACCTAATGAGCAGTTCTTC | CASSWGTGPNEQFF
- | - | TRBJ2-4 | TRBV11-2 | TGTGCCAGCAGTCGACAGGTTTCCAAAAACATTCAGTACTTC | CASSRQVSKNIQYF
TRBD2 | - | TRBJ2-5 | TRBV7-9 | TGTGCCAGCAGCTCGGCCGGGACTAGCGGGGGTCACCTACAGTACTTC | CASSSAGTSGGHLQYF
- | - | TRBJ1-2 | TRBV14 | TGTGCCAGCAGCCAAGCAAACGGGTGGTCGGGCTACACCTTC | CASSQANGWSGYTF